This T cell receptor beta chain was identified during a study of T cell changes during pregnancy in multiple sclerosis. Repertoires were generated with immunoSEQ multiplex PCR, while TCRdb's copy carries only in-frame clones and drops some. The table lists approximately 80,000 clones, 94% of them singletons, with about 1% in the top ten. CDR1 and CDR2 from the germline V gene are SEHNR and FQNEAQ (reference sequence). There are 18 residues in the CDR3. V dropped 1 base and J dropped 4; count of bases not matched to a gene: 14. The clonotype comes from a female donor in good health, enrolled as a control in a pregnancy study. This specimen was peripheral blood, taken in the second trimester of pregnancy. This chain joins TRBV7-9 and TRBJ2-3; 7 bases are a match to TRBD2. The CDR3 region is CASSLGRLAGARADTQYF. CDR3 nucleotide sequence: TGTGCCAGCAGCTTAGGAAGATTGGCGGGAGCTAGGGCAGATACGCAGTATTTT. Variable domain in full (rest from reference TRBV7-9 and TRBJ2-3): DTGVSQNPRHKITKRGQNVTFRCDPISEHNRLYWYRQTLGQGPEFLTYFQNEAQLEKSRLLSDRFSAERPKGSFSTLEIQRTEQGDSAMYLCASSLGRLAGARADTQYFGPGTRLTVL.